The clone carrying this TCR beta chain was counted at least ten times. What it binds is unknown. The record originates from a study of T cell repertoires in cytomegalovirus infection. Study details: Recently identified HLA-C-restricted CMV epitopes and well-studied HLA-B-restricted CMV epitopes were used by the study. Through public TCR beta signatures, both CMV infection and matching HLA type were indicated. Study-wide findings and caveats: It was HLA-C-restricted CMV-specific TCR beta clonotypes that dominated the response ex vivo.

Using its own MiXCR run on the reads, TCRdb lists one record per CDR3 protein. The table shows hundreds of thousands of distinct CDR3 sequences, with about 30% occurring only once. Sequenced here: cultured CD8+ T cells from PBMCs, sampled from culture after CMV antigen stimulation. This clonotype was sampled from a human donor in good health (CMV status not recorded). Some clones in this sample may be carry-over from other donors' samples.

The CDR3 sequence: CASSETGLMALNQPQHF. CDR3 bases: TGTGCCAGCAGTGAAACAGGGTTGATGGCCCTCAACCAGCCCCAGCATTTT. The chain couples TRBV6-1 to TRBJ1-5, with a tentative D call TRBD1 (6 bases). The CDR3 contains 17 residues. CDR1 is MNHNS, CDR2 SASEGT, per germline. V shed 2 bases and J shed 7 bases, with 21 bases lying between them.